This entry features one T cell receptor (beta chain) sequence. Its target is unknown. Following extraction, RNA underwent reverse transcription to cDNA, which served as the sequencing template. Sequencing was performed with immunoSEQ multiplex PCR; in TCRdb, only in-frame clones are kept and a portion is missing. The data hold approximately 210,000 clones, with 64% observed a single time. The sample comes from a study of CD8+ T cells in alopecia areata. Findings and limits, study-wide: Normal scalp had lower clonality than lesional scalp, with alopecia totalis/universalis lesions showing this most strongly. Having just one nonresponder leaves the connection between baseline CD8+ expansion and response unresolved.

Treatment noted: oral pan-JAK inhibitor, 5-10 mg twice daily. Peripheral blood samples and lesional scalp punch biopsies were obtained from alopecia areata patients. CDR1 and CDR2 (germline): LNHDA, SQIVND (reference sequence). J lost 4 bases, V lost 5 bases, and 7 bases had no gene match. The CDR3 extends over 16 amino acids. The source is a human donor with alopecia areata. The material was CD4+ T cells sorted from blood, obtained at week 4, from a patient treated with tofacitinib. The chain employs TRBV19 and TRBJ2-1; 11 nucleotides match TRBD2. CDR3 DNA sequence: TGTGCCAGTAGTGCCTCTAGCGGGGGGCCTTACAATGAGCAGTTCTTC. It yields the protein CASSASSGGPYNEQFF.